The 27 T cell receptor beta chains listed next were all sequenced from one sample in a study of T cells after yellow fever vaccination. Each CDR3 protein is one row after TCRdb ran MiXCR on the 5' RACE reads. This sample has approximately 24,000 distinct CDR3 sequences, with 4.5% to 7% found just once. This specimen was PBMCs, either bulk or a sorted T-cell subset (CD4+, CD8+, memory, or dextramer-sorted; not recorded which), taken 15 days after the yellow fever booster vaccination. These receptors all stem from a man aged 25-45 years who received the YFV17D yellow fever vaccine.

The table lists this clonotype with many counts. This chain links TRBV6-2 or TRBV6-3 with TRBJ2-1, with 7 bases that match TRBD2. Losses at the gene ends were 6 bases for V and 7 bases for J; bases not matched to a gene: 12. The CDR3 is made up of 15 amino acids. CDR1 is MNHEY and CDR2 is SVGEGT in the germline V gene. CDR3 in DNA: TGTGCCAGCAGCTCAATGCGACGGGGAGGGAATGAGCAGTTCTTC. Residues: CASSSMRRGGNEQFF.

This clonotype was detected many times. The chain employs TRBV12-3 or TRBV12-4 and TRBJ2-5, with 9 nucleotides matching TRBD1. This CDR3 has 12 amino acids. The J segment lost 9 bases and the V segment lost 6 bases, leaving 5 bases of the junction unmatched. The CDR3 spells CASRRDRAAQYF. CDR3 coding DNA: TGTGCCAGCAGACGGGACAGGGCGGCCCAGTACTTC.

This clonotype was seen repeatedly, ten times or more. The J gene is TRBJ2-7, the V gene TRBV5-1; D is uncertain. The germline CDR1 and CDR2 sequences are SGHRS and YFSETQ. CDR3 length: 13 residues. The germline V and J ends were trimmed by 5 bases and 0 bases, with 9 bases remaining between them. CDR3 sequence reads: CASRRPSSYEQYF. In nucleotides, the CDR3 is TGCGCCAGCAGGCGACCGAGCTCCTACGAGCAGTACTTC.

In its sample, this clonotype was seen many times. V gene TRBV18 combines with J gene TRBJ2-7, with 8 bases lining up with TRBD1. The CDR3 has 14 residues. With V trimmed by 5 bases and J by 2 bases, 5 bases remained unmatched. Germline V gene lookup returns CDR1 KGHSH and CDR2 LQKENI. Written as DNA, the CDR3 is TGTGCCAGCTCAGCAGGGACAGGTACCTACGAGCAGTACTTC. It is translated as CASSAGTGTYEQYF.

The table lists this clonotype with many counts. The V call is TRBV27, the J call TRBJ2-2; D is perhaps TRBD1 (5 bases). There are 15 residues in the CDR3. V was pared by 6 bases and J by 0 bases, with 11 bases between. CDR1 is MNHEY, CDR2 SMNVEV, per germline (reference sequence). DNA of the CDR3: TGTGCCAGCAGATATAAGGGGACGAACACCGGGGAGCTGTTTTTT. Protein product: CASRYKGTNTGELFF.

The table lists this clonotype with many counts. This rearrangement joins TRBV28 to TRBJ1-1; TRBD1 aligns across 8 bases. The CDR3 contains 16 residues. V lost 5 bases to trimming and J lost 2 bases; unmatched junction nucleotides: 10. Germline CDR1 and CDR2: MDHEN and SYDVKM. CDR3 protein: CASSPSLGQGNTEAFF. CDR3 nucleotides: TGTGCCAGCAGTCCCTCCCTCGGACAGGGCAACACTGAAGCTTTCTTT.

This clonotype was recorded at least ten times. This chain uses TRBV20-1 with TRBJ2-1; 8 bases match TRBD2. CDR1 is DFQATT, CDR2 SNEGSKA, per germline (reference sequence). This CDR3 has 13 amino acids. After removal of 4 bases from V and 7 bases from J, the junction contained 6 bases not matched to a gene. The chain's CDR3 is CSATPGGGNEQFF. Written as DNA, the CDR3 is TGCAGTGCTACTCCGGGAGGGGGTAATGAGCAGTTCTTC.

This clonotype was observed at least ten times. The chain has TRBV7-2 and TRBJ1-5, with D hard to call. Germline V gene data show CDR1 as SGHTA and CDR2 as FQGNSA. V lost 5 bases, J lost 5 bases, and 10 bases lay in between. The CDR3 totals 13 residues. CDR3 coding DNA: TGTGCCAGCAGCCGCCTCACAGATCAGCCCCAGCATTTT. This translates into CASSRLTDQPQHF.

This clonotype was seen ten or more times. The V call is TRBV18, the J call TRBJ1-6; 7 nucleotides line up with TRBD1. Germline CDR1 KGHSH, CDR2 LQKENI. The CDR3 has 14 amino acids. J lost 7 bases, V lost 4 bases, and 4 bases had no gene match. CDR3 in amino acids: CASSRQGGNSPLHF. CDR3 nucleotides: TGTGCCAGCTCACGACAGGGAGGAAATTCACCCCTCCACTTT.

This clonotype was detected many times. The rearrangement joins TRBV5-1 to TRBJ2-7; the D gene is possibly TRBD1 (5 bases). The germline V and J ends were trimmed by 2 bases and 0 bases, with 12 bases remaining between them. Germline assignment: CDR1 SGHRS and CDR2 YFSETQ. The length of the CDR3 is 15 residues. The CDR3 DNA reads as TGCGCCAGCAGCTTACTGAGGACAAGCTCCTACGAGCAGTACTTC. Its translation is CASSLLRTSSYEQYF. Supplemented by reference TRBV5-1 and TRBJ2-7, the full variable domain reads KAGVTQTPRYLIKTRGQQVTLSCSPISGHRSVSWYQQTPGQGLQFLFEYFSETQRNKGNFPGRFSGRQFSNSRSEMNVSTLELGDSALYLCASSLLRTSSYEQYFGPGTRLTVT.

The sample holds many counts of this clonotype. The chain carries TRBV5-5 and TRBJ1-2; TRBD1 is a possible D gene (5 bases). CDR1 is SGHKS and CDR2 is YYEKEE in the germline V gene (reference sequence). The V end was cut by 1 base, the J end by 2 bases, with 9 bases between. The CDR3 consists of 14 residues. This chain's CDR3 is CASSLRGENYGYTF. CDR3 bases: TGTGCCAGCAGCTTGAGGGGCGAGAACTATGGCTACACCTTC. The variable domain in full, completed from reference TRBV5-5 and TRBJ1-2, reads DAGVTQSPTHLIKTRGQQVTLRCSPISGHKSVSWYQQVLGQGPQFIFQYYEKEERGRGNFPDRFSARQFPNYSSELNVNALLLGDSALYLCASSLRGENYGYTFGSGTRLTVV.

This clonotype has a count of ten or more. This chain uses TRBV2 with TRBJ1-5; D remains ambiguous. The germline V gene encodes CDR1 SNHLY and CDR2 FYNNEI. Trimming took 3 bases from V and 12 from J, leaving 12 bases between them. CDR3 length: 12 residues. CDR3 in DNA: TGTGCCAGCAGTGAGCGCCCGCTCCTCCAGCATTTT. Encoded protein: CASSERPLLQHF.

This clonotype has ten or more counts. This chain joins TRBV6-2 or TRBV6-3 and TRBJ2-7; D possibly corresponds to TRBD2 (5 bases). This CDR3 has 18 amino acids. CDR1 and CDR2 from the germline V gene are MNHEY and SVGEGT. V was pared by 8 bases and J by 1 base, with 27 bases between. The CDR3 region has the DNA TGTGCCAGCCACGTCGGGGAGAACCCCTCTCAGTGGTCCTACGAGCAGTACTTC. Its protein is CASHVGENPSQWSYEQYF.

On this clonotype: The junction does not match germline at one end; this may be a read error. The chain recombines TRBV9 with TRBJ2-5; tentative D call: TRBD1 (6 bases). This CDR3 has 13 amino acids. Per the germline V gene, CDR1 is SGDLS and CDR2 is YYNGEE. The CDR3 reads CASSGGLQEAQYF. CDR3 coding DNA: TGTGCCAGCAGCGGGGGGCTACAAGAGGCCCAGTACTTC.

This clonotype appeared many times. CDR3 region: CASSQTRGKGLFDQFF. The CDR3 DNA is TGTGCCAGCAGTCAGACAAGGGGAAAGGGTCTATTTGATCAGTTCTTC. The V call is TRBV21-1, the J call TRBJ2-1; the table's D call, TRBD1, was not checked against the DNA. TRBV21-1 is a pseudogene. This CDR3 is built from 16 residues.

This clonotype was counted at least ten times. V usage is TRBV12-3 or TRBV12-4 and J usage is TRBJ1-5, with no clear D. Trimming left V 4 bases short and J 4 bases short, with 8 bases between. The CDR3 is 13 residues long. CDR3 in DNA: TGTGCCAGCAGTTCGGCGCATAATCAGCCCCAGCATTTT. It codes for CASSSAHNQPQHF.

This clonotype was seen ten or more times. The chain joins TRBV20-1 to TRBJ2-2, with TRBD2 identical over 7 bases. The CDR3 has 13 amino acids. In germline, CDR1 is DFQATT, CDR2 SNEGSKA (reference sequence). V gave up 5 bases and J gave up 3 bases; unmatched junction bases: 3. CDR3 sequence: CSALGLDTGELFF. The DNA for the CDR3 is TGCAGTGCTTTAGGACTAGACACCGGGGAGCTGTTTTTT.

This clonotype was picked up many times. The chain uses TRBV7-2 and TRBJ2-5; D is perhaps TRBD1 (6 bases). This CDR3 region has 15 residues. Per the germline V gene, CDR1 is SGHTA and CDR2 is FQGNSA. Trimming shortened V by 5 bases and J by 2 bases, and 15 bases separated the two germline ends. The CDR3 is CASSPGWGPQETQYF. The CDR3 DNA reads TGTGCCAGCAGCCCCGGGTGGGGGCCTCAAGAGACCCAGTACTTC.

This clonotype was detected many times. CDR3 DNA sequence: TGTGCCAGCAGTTACTCGGGGGACAGGGCGGATCAGCCCCAGCATTTT. Residues: CASSYSGDRADQPQHF. The J gene is TRBJ1-5, the V gene TRBV6-5; TRBD1 agrees at 9 bases. The CDR3 has 16 amino acids. Trimming cost V 0 bases and J 5 bases; bases outside gene matches: 5. Germline assignment: CDR1 MNHEY and CDR2 SVGAGI.

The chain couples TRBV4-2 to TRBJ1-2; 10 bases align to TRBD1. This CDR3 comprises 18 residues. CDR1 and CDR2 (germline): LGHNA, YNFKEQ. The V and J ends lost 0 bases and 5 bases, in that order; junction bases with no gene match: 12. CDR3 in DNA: TGTGCCAGCAGCCAAGAGACGGGACAGGGGCGGGCGAGTTATGGCTACACCTTC. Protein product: CASSQETGQGRASYGYTF.

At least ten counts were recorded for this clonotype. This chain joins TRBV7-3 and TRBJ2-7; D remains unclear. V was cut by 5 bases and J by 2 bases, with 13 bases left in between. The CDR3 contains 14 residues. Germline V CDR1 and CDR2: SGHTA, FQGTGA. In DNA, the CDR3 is TGTGCCAGCAGCCGGTATATGTCCCCCTACGAGCAGTACTTC. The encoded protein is CASSRYMSPYEQYF.

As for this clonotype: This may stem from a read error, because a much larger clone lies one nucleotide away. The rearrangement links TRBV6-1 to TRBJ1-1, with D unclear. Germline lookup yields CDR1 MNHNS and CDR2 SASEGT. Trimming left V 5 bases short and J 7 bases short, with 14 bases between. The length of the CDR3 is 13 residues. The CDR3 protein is CASSRGGFSEAFF. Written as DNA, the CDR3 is TGTGCCAGCAGTCGGGGTGGTTTTAGTGAAGCTTTCTTT.

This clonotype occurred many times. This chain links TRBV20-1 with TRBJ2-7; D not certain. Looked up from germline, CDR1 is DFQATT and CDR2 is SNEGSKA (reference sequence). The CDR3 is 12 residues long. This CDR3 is CSAWSPRSGQYF. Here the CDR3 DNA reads TGCAGCGCGTGGAGCCCCCGGTCGGGGCAGTACTTC.

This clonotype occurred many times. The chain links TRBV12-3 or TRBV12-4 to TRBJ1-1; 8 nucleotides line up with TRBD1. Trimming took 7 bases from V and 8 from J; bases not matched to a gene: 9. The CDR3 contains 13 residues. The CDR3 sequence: CASTWTGLSEAFF. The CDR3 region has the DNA TGTGCCAGCACCTGGACAGGGTTGAGCGAAGCTTTCTTT.

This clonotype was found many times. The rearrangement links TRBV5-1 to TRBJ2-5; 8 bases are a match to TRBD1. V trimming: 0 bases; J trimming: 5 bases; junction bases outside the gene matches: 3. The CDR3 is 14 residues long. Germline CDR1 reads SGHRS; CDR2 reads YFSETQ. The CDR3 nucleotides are TGCGCCAGCAGCTTGGCAGGGGGCACGGAGACCCAGTACTTC. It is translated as CASSLAGGTETQYF.

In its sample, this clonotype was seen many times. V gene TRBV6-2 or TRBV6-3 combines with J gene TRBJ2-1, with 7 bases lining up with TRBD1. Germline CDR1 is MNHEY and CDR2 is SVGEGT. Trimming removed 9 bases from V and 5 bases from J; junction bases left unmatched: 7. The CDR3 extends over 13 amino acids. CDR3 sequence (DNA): TGTGCCAGTTTGGACAGGTTCAACAATGAGCAGTTCTTC. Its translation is CASLDRFNNEQFF.

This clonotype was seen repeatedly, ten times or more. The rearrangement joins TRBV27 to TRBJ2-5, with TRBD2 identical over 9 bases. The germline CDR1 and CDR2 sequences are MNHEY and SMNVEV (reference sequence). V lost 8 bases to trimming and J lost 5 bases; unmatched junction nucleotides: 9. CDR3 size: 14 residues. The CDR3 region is CASGAGGNLETQYF. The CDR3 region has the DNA TGTGCCAGCGGAGCGGGAGGTAACTTGGAGACCCAGTACTTC.